The 11 T cell receptor beta chains given below trace back to one sample, sequenced in a study of blood T cell repertoires in COVID-19. Assay used: immunoSEQ multiplex PCR; TCRdb lists only in-frame clones, some missing. The sample contains 59,000 or so clones, roughly 83% of which appear only once. Specimen: peripheral blood. These receptor sequences come from a human donor in a cohort sampled during active COVID-19.

As to this clone: Other nucleotide sequences in the sample specify the same CDR3. This chain uses TRBV6-2 or TRBV6-3 with TRBJ1-2; no firm D call. Per the germline V gene, CDR1 is MNHEY and CDR2 is SVGEGT. The length of the CDR3 is 12 residues. The ends were cut back, 0 bases at V and 7 bases at J, with 6 bases in the middle. CDR3 residues: CASSYSSGGYTF. CDR3 nucleotides: TGTGCCAGCAGTTACTCCTCGGGTGGCTACACCTTC.

This chain connects TRBV7-8 to TRBJ1-3; TRBD1 might be the D (6 bases). The CDR3 loop spans 14 amino acids. CDR1 is SGHVS and CDR2 is FQNEAQ in the germline V gene. Trimming cost V 5 bases and J 3 bases, with 11 bases left between them. The CDR3 DNA reads as TGTGCCAGCAGCCCACCCAGGGGTGGAAACACCATATATTTT. It specifies CASSPPRGGNTIYF. Drawing the rest from reference TRBV7-8 and TRBJ1-3, the complete variable domain is GAGVSQSPRYKVAKRGQDVALRCDPISGHVSLFWYQQALGQGPEFLTYFQNEAQLDKSGLPSDRFFAERPEGSVSTLKIQRTQQEDSAVYLCASSPPRGGNTIYFGEGSWLTVV.

The genes are TRBV2 and TRBJ1-2; the match to TRBD1 covers 7 bases. J lost 4 bases, V lost 6 bases, and 8 bases had no gene match. The CDR3 is 14 amino acids. Germline-derived CDR1 and CDR2 are SNHLY and FYNNEI. Here the CDR3 DNA reads TGTGCCAGCAGGGCCGGGACAGCCCTCTATGGCTACACCTTC. This sequence encodes CASRAGTALYGYTF.

Written as DNA, the CDR3 is TGTGCCAGCCGGACCGGGGTTGAGCAGTTCTTC. It codes for CASRTGVEQFF. V and J are TRBV6-5 and TRBJ2-1, with D possibly TRBD2 on 5 matching bases. The germline gives CDR1 MNHEY, CDR2 SVGAGI. The CDR3 covers 11 residues. V was trimmed by 8 bases and J by 9 bases, leaving 11 bases between them.

The V gene is TRBV27, the J gene TRBJ2-2; D is possibly TRBD1 (5 bases). The CDR3 sequence is 13 residues long. V lost 5 bases and J 5 bases, leaving 9 bases between the germline ends. Germline CDR1 reads MNHEY; CDR2 reads SMNVEV (reference sequence). CDR3 sequence: CASSHQGTGELFF. In nucleotides, the CDR3 is TGTGCCAGCAGTCACCAGGGTACCGGGGAGCTGTTTTTT.

The gene calls are TRBV18 and TRBJ2-3, with D perhaps TRBD2 (6 bases). The CDR3 length is 15 residues. Germline CDR1 KGHSH, CDR2 LQKENI. V lost 3 bases, J lost 1 base, and 11 bases lay in between. In nucleotides, the CDR3 is TGTGCCAGCTCACCCCCGGGACTTCGCACAGATACGCAGTATTTT. Its protein product is CASSPPGLRTDTQYF.

The chain has TRBV4-1 and TRBJ1-2; TRBD1 matches at 9 bases. J was trimmed by 4 bases and V by 4 bases; bases with no gene match: 4. In germline, CDR1 is MGHRA, CDR2 YSYEKL. This CDR3 has 14 amino acids. In nucleotides, the CDR3 is TGCGCCAGCAGCCTCCTGACAGGGGGCTATGGCTACACCTTC. It specifies CASSLLTGGYGYTF.

The chain is built from TRBV18 and TRBJ1-4; tentative D call: TRBD1 (6 bases). This CDR3 is built from 13 residues. Trimming took 6 bases from V and 3 from J, leaving 8 bases between them. CDR1 KGHSH and CDR2 LQKENI come from the germline V gene. The CDR3 coding sequence is TGTGCCAGCTCCGGACAGCCTAATGAAAAACTGTTTTTT. This codes for CASSGQPNEKLFF.

V is TRBV9 and J is TRBJ1-2, with TRBD1 matching over 7 bases. The trim removed 4 bases at V and 2 bases at J, leaving 5 bases unmatched. CDR1 SGDLS and CDR2 YYNGEE come from the germline V gene. The CDR3 runs 14 residues. Here the CDR3 DNA reads TGTGCCAGCAGCCCAGACAGGGCGAACTATGGCTACACCTTC. This translates into CASSPDRANYGYTF.

The chain couples TRBV6-4 to TRBJ2-1, with 7 bases aligning to TRBD2. Germline V lookup: CDR1 MRHNA, CDR2 SNTAGT. The CDR3 runs 18 residues. The J segment lost 6 bases and the V segment lost 0 bases, leaving 14 bases of the junction unmatched. Here the CDR3 DNA reads TGTGCCAGCAGTGACTCCACCCGTGGTGGGGGGGATCTCAATGAGCAGTTCTTC. This codes for CASSDSTRGGGDLNEQFF.

This clone was seen just once. The chain links TRBV6-5 to TRBJ1-1, with D hard to call. Germline V gene data show CDR1 as MNHEY and CDR2 as SVGAGI. Trimming took 0 bases from V and 4 from J, leaving 9 bases between them. CDR3 length: 14 amino acids. This CDR3 is CASSYSEQSTEAFF. CDR3 nucleotide sequence: TGTGCCAGCAGTTACTCAGAACAGAGCACTGAAGCTTTCTTT.